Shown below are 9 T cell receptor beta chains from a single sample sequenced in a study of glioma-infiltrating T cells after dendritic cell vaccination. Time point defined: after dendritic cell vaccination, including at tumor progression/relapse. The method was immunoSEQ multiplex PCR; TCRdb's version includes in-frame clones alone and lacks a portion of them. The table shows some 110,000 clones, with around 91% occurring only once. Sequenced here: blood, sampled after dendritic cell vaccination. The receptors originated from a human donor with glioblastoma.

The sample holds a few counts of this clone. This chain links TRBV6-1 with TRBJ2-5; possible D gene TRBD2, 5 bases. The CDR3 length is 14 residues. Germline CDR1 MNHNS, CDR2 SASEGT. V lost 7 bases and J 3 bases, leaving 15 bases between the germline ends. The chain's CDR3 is CASKAGPGEETQYF. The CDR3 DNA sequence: TGTGCCAGCAAGGCAGGCCCCGGGGAAGAGACCCAGTACTTC.

CDR3 in amino acids: CASSPTTRADTQYF. In DNA form, the CDR3 reads TGTGCCAGCAGCCCGACGACTAGGGCAGATACGCAGTATTTT. J is TRBJ2-3 and V is TRBV9; D is perhaps TRBD2 (6 bases). The germline CDR1 and CDR2 sequences are SGDLS and YYNGEE. CDR3 length: 14 amino acids. V lost 4 bases and J lost 4, with 13 bases in between.

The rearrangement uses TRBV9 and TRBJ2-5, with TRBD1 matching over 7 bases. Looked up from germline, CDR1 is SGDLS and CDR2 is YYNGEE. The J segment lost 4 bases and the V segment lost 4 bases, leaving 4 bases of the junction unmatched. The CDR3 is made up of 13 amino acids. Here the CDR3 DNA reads TGTGCCAGCAGCCCTAGACAGGGAGAGACCCAGTACTTC. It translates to CASSPRQGETQYF.

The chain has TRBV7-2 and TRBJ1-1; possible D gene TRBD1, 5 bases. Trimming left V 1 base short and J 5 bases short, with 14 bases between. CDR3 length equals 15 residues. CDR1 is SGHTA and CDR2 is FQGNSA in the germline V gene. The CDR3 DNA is TGTGCCAGCAGCTTAGGGATGGGACTGTCGACTGAAGCTTTCTTT. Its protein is CASSLGMGLSTEAFF.

The CDR3 here is CASNLPGRGYTF. CDR3 coding DNA: TGTGCCAGCAACCTCCCGGGTCGGGGCTACACCTTC. V and J are TRBV9 and TRBJ1-2; the D is unclear. The CDR3 consists of 12 residues. The V end lost 6 bases, the J end lost 8 bases, and 14 bases lay between the germline ends. Germline CDR1 reads SGDLS; CDR2 reads YYNGEE.

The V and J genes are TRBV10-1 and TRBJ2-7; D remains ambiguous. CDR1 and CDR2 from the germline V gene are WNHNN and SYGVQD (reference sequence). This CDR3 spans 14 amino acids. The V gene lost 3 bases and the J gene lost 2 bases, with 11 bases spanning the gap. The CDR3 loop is CASSDSSRAYEQYF. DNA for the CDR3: TGCGCCAGCAGTGATTCTTCTAGAGCCTACGAGCAGTACTTC.

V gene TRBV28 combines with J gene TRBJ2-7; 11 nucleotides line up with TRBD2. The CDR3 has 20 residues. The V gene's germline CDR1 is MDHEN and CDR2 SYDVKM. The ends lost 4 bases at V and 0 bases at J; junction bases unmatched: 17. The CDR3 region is CASSSYHSGRVRWTSYEQYF. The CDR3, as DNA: TGTGCCAGCAGTTCTTACCATAGCGGGAGGGTCCGCTGGACCTCCTACGAGCAGTACTTC.

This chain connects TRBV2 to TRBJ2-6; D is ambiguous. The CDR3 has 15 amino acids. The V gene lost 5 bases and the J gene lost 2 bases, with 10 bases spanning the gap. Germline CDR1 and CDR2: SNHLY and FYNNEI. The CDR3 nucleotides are TGTGCCAGCAGTTCCACCACTGCTGGGGCCAACGTCCTGACTTTC. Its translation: CASSSTTAGANVLTF.

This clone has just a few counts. CDR3 in DNA: TGTGCCAGCAGCCTAGGGGGGACATATGGCTACACCTTC. This gives the protein CASSLGGTYGYTF. The rearrangement joins TRBV7-8 to TRBJ1-2; tentatively, D is TRBD1 (6 bases). Germline CDR1 reads SGHVS; CDR2 reads FQNEAQ. This CDR3 is 13 amino acids long. V lost 5 bases to trimming and J lost 5 bases, with 12 bases between them.